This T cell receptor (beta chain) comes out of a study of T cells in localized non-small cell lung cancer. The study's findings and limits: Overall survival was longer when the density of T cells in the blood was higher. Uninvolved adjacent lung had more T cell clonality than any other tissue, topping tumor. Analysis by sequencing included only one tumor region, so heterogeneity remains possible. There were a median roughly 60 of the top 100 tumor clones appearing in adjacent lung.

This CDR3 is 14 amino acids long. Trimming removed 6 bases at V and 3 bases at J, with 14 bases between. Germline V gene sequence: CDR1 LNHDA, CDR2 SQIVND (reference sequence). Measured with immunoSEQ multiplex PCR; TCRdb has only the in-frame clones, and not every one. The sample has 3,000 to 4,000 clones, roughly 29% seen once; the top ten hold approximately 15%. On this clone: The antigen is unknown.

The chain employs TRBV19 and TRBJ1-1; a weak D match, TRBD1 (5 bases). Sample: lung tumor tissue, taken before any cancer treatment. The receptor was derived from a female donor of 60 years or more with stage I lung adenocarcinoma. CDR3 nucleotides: TGTGCCAGTAGGGGGGGTAGTACGGACACTGAAGCTTTCTTT. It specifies CASRGGSTDTEAFF.